The 17 T cell receptor beta chains listed next were all sequenced from one sample in a study of T cells in Graves' hyperthyroidism and ophthalmopathy. TCR beta CDR3 regions were amplified from RNA. The TCR CDR3 first-round RT-PCR relied on the HTBI primer set. In TCRdb, the multiplex PCR reads were re-called with MiXCR into one record per CDR3 protein. The sample carries 500,000 to 600,000 distinct CDR3 sequences, roughly a sixth recorded once. Sequencing was carried out using blood. These receptors all come from a woman between 18 and 29 years old with Graves' hyperthyroidism.

This clonotype was found many times. The CDR3, as DNA: TGTGCCAGCAGCCAAGATCCCGTCCTAGGCGGGCAGCCCCAGCATTTT. Its translation: CASSQDPVLGGQPQHF. The chain employs TRBV3-1 and TRBJ1-5; D unresolved. The CDR3 covers 16 residues. V was trimmed by 0 bases and J by 7 bases, leaving 16 bases between them. Germline loops: CDR1 LGHDT, CDR2 YNNKEL (reference sequence).

This clonotype was counted many times. This sequence joins TRBV29-1 and TRBJ1-1; unclear D gene. Trimming pared 1 base from V and 7 bases from J, leaving 16 bases between. The CDR3 runs to 14 residues. CDR1 is SQVTM, CDR2 ANQGSEA, per germline. The CDR3 loop is CSVEVTIPPGEAFF. The DNA of the CDR3 is TGCAGCGTTGAAGTGACAATCCCGCCAGGTGAAGCTTTCTTT.

Ten or more counts support this clonotype. The chain employs TRBV7-6 and TRBJ2-1; 10 bases are shared with TRBD2. After removal of 7 bases from V and 4 bases from J, the junction contained 16 bases not matched to a gene. The CDR3 contains 18 residues. Per germline, CDR1 SGHVS and CDR2 FNYEAQ. The CDR3 DNA reads TGTGCCAGCACCTGGGGTAGCGGGGGGTCCTACGTTTACAATGAGCAGTTCTTC. Translating gives CASTWGSGGSYVYNEQFF. The variable domain in full, completed from reference TRBV7-6 and TRBJ2-1, reads GAGVSQSPRYKVTKRGQDVALRCDPISGHVSLYWYRQALGQGPEFLTYFNYEAQQDKSGLPNDRFSAERPEGSISTLTIQRTEQRDSAMYRCASTWGSGGSYVYNEQFFGPGTRLTVL.

On this clonotype itself: The junction shows a germline mismatch at one end, possibly a read error. This chain links TRBV7-9 with TRBJ1-6; D perhaps matches TRBD1 (5 bases). In germline, CDR1 is SEHNR, CDR2 FQNEAQ (reference sequence). The CDR3 spans 15 residues. This chain's CDR3 is CASSLVDKVNSPPHF. As DNA, the CDR3 is TGTGCCAGCAGCTTAGTGGACAAGGTTAATTCACCCCCCCACTTT.

The rearrangement joins TRBV10-3 to TRBJ2-5, with 10 bases matching TRBD1. This CDR3 is 14 amino acids long. V gave up 7 bases and J gave up 3 bases; unmatched junction bases: 5. Germline assignment: CDR1 ENHRY and CDR2 SYGVKD. CDR3 DNA sequence: TGTGCCATCAAAGGGACAGGGGATAAAGAGACCCAGTACTTC. Amino acid sequence: CAIKGTGDKETQYF.

In its sample, this clonotype was seen a few times. The V gene is TRBV3-1, the J gene TRBJ1-5, with D possibly TRBD1 on 5 matching bases. The CDR3 is 16 amino acids. Trimming pared 0 bases from V and 0 bases from J, leaving 9 bases between. Germline CDR1 is LGHDT and CDR2 is YNNKEL (reference sequence). The CDR3 reads CASSQELGDSNQPQHF. As DNA, the CDR3 is TGTGCCAGCAGCCAAGAATTAGGGGATAGCAATCAGCCCCAGCATTTT.

This clonotype was detected only a few times. The genes are TRBV6-1 and TRBJ1-5, with D possibly matching TRBD1 (5 bases). CDR1 and CDR2 from the germline V gene are MNHNS and SASEGT. CDR3 length: 13 residues. V lost 6 bases and J lost 4, with 10 bases in between. CDR3 nucleotides: TGTGCCAGCAGGCAGGGTTTTAATCAGCCCCAGCATTTT. Amino acids: CASRQGFNQPQHF.

In its sample, this clonotype was seen a few times. The chain employs TRBV10-2 and TRBJ2-7, with TRBD2 matching 9 bases. Germline lookup yields CDR1 WSHSY and CDR2 SAAADI. The ends lost 7 bases at V and 3 bases at J; junction bases unmatched: 7. The length of the CDR3 is 14 residues. The CDR3 region is CASKSLAGGYEQYF. The CDR3 DNA is TGCGCCAGCAAATCACTAGCGGGCGGCTACGAGCAGTACTTC.

This clonotype has a handful of counts. The chain uses TRBV20-1 and TRBJ2-7, with D tentatively TRBD2 (5 bases). CDR3 size: 17 residues. V gave up 6 bases and J gave up 0 bases, with 24 bases separating them. Germline V gene data show CDR1 as DFQATT and CDR2 as SNEGSKA (reference sequence). DNA for the CDR3: TGCAGTGCCGAGTGGGTGAGGGCGGGCGCCAGCTCCTACGAGCAGTACTTC. This gives the protein CSAEWVRAGASSYEQYF.

This chain links TRBV24-1 with TRBJ2-3; TRBD2 might be the D (5 bases). The V end was cut by 4 bases, the J end by 2 bases, with 12 bases between. Germline assignment: CDR1 KGHDR and CDR2 SFDVKD. CDR3 length: 15 amino acids. The CDR3 nucleotides are TGTGCCACCAGTGACCCTGCGACTAACACAGATACGCAGTATTTT. As protein: CATSDPATNTDTQYF.

This clonotype appeared many times. The chain carries TRBV28 and TRBJ1-1, with D perhaps matching TRBD1 (5 bases). Trimming shortened V by 5 bases and J by 5 bases, and 18 bases separated the two germline ends. The length of the CDR3 is 15 residues. CDR1 and CDR2 (germline): MDHEN, SYDVKM. DNA of the CDR3: TGTGCCAGCAGTCTAGTACTCGGGACCGTTACTGAAGCTTTCTTT. It codes for CASSLVLGTVTEAFF.

The V and J genes are TRBV7-9 and TRBJ2-3; 9 bases are a match to TRBD2. This CDR3 spans 17 amino acids. Trimming removed 2 bases from V and 4 bases from J; junction bases left unmatched: 10. Germline V gene lookup returns CDR1 SEHNR and CDR2 FQNEAQ (reference sequence). CDR3 in amino acids: CASSLKVGAGGPDTQYF. The DNA of the CDR3 is TGTGCCAGCAGCTTAAAGGTGGGAGCGGGAGGCCCAGATACGCAGTATTTT.

This clonotype was counted many times. The genes are TRBV12-3 or TRBV12-4 and TRBJ1-2, with 7 bases fitting TRBD1. The J segment lost 8 bases and the V segment lost 5 bases, leaving 5 bases of the junction unmatched. This CDR3 is built from 12 residues. The CDR3 nucleotides read TGTGCCAGCAGTGACAGGGATGGAGGCTACACCTTC. Protein sequence: CASSDRDGGYTF.

The sample holds a few counts of this clonotype. V gene TRBV5-4 combines with J gene TRBJ1-1; TRBD1 matches 7 bases. Trimming cost V 2 bases and J 1 base; bases outside gene matches: 5. Germline V gives CDR1 SGHNT, CDR2 YYREEE (reference sequence). The length of the CDR3 is 15 residues. The DNA for the CDR3 is TGTGCCAGCAGCTTAATGGGACAGAGGAACACTGAAGCTTTCTTT. Its translation is CASSLMGQRNTEAFF.

In this sample, this clonotype turned up many times. The rearrangement links TRBV28 to TRBJ2-7; no reliable D call. This CDR3 contains 16 residues. Germline CDR1 and CDR2: MDHEN and SYDVKM. V lost 3 bases and J lost 2, with 17 bases in between. The CDR3 here is CASSLAEMVLTYEQYF. CDR3 sequence (DNA): TGTGCCAGCAGTTTGGCGGAAATGGTTTTGACCTACGAGCAGTACTTC.

This clonotype was recorded a few times. The V gene is TRBV3-1, the J gene TRBJ2-5; D could derive from TRBD1 or TRBD2 (6 bases each). V was cut by 1 base and J by 6 bases, with 15 bases left in between. This CDR3 spans 15 amino acids. Germline V gene lookup returns CDR1 LGHDT and CDR2 YNNKEL (reference sequence). Written as DNA, the CDR3 is TGTGCCAGCAGCCAAGCTAGGGGGGATTTGAAGACCCAGTACTTC. Translated, it gives CASSQARGDLKTQYF.

Ten or more counts support this clonotype. V gene TRBV28 combines with J gene TRBJ2-3, with 11 positions matching TRBD2. The CDR3 loop spans 16 amino acids. Trimming cost V 6 bases and J 2 bases; bases outside gene matches: 7. Germline CDR1 and CDR2: MDHEN and SYDVKM. The CDR3 reads CASSALAGGDTDTQYF. In DNA form, the CDR3 reads TGTGCCAGCAGCGCCTTAGCGGGAGGGGACACAGATACGCAGTATTTT.